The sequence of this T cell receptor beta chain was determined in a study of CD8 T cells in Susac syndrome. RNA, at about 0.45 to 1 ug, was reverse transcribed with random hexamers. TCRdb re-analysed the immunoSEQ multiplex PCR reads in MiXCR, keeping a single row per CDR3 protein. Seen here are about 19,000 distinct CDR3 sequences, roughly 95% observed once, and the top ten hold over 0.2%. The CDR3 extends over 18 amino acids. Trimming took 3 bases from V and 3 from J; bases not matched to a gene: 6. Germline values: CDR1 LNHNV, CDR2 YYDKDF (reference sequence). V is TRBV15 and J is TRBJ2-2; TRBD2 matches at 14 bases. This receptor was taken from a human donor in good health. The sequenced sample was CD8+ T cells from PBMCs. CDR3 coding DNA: TGTGCCACCAGCAGGGAGACTAGCGGGAGGGTTGACACCGGGGAGCTGTTTTTT. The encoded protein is CATSRETSGRVDTGELFF.